The entry below describes one T cell receptor beta chain. Primers: 60 Vbeta forward and 13 Jbeta reverse. Method: immunoSEQ multiplex PCR; TCRdb's copy keeps in-frame clones and lacks some. The table shows roughly 160,000 clones, with around four fifths occurring only once. The data are from a study of cytomegalovirus exposure and HLA in healthy donors. The CDR3 covers 16 residues. CDR1 and CDR2 (germline): SGHRS, YFSETQ. The V gene lost 0 bases and the J gene lost 0 bases, with 10 bases spanning the gap. The rearrangement joins TRBV5-1 to TRBJ2-1, with D possibly TRBD2 on 6 matching bases. The TCR was taken from a woman aged 45-65 years in good health and CMV-seronegative. The specimen was PBMCs. The CDR3, as DNA: TGCGCCAGCAGCTTGGCCGGGGGAAGCTCCTACAATGAGCAGTTCTTC. The encoded protein is CASSLAGGSSYNEQFF.